The next 27 T cell receptor beta chains were all read from a single sample in a study of CD8+CD57+ T cells in acquired aplastic anemia. Genomic DNA, serving as template, underwent TCR beta VDJ and CDR3 profiling. One entry per CDR3 protein results from TCRdb running MiXCR on the reads. The table includes roughly 160,000 distinct CDR3 sequences, about 64% detected once. Material for sequencing was sorted CD4+, CD8+, or CD8+CD57+ T cells (not recorded which) from PBMCs. The source is a human donor in good health.

This clonotype occurred many times. V usage is TRBV4-2 and J usage is TRBJ2-2; 7 nucleotides agree with TRBD2. This CDR3 contains 15 residues. Germline assignment: CDR1 LGHNA and CDR2 YNFKEQ. J gave up 4 bases and V 3 bases, and 5 bases lay outside the gene matches. CDR3 residues: CASSHGLVGTGELFF. In DNA form, the CDR3 reads TGTGCCAGCAGCCACGGACTAGTCGGCACCGGGGAGCTGTTTTTT.

The table lists this clonotype with a few counts. V usage is TRBV2 and J usage is TRBJ2-7, with 7 bases fitting TRBD2. The CDR3 runs 14 residues. V lost 3 bases, J lost 2 bases, and 4 bases stayed unmatched. Germline V lookup: CDR1 SNHLY, CDR2 FYNNEI. CDR3 residues: CASSDGGIAYEQYF. In nucleotides, the CDR3 is TGTGCCAGCAGTGACGGGGGGATTGCCTACGAGCAGTACTTC.

This clonotype was observed at least ten times. The chain uses TRBV19 and TRBJ2-1, with D hard to call. This CDR3 has 12 residues. Trimming left V 7 bases short and J 6 bases short, with 10 bases between. Germline V lookup: CDR1 LNHDA, CDR2 SQIVND (reference sequence). The CDR3 DNA reads TGTGCCAGTACCTTGTCCGGCAATGAGCAGTTCTTC. This sequence encodes CASTLSGNEQFF.

The gene calls are TRBV27 and TRBJ2-3, with unresolved D. CDR3 length equals 14 residues. Germline V gene sequence: CDR1 MNHEY, CDR2 SMNVEV (reference sequence). V was shortened by 3 bases and J by 1 base, with 8 bases between the two germline ends. The CDR3 bases are TGTGCCAGCAGTTTCCTGGACCGCACAGATACGCAGTATTTT. This codes for CASSFLDRTDTQYF.

The chain uses TRBV10-3 and TRBJ2-3; D unclear. The CDR3 runs to 13 residues. In germline, CDR1 is ENHRY, CDR2 SYGVKD. Trimming shortened V by 6 bases and J by 6 bases, and 13 bases separated the two germline ends. Here the CDR3 reads CAIRHPARDTQYF. CDR3 DNA: TGTGCCATCAGGCACCCAGCCCGGGATACGCAGTATTTT.

At least ten counts were recorded for this clonotype. The rearrangement links TRBV20-1 to TRBJ2-7; D perhaps matches TRBD1 (5 bases). V was shortened by 3 bases and J by 6 bases, with 18 bases between the two germline ends. The CDR3 has 14 residues. Germline V gene sequence: CDR1 DFQATT, CDR2 SNEGSKA (reference sequence). CDR3 region: CSASPTDRATEQYF. CDR3 sequence (DNA): TGCAGTGCTAGTCCGACAGACCGGGCGACCGAGCAGTACTTC.

The V and J genes are TRBV19 and TRBJ2-1, with a tentative D call TRBD1 (6 bases). The germline V gene encodes CDR1 LNHDA and CDR2 SQIVND (reference sequence). V lost 9 bases and J 6 bases, leaving 12 bases between the germline ends. The CDR3 is 12 amino acids. CDR3 in DNA: TGTGCCAGCTCTTACAGGGCCAATGAGCAGTTCTTC. It codes for CASSYRANEQFF.

This clonotype showed up many times. CDR3 bases: TGTGCCACCCCCCTCCGTCCAACTTACGAGCAGTACTTC. This encodes CATPLRPTYEQYF. J is TRBJ2-7 and V is TRBV24-1; no firm D call. CDR1 KGHDR and CDR2 SFDVKD come from the germline V gene. V gave up 9 bases and J gave up 4 bases, with 15 bases separating them. The CDR3 has 13 amino acids.

The chain couples TRBV15 to TRBJ2-1; 8 positions match TRBD2. This CDR3 is 16 amino acids long. The germline gives CDR1 LNHNV, CDR2 YYDKDF (reference sequence). V lost 3 bases, J lost 1 base, and 5 bases stayed unmatched. The CDR3 DNA reads as TGTGCCACCAGCAGCCTTAGCGGGGTATCCTACAATGAGCAGTTCTTC. Its translation is CATSSLSGVSYNEQFF.

This clonotype was seen a handful of times. This sequence joins TRBV6-5 and TRBJ2-5; the match to TRBD1 covers 7 bases. J lost 5 bases, V lost 5 bases, and 8 bases had no gene match. CDR1 and CDR2 (germline): MNHEY, SVGAGI. This CDR3 has 14 residues. Written as DNA, the CDR3 is TGTGCCAGCAGTACAATAACAGGGGTGGAGACCCAGTACTTC. It translates to CASSTITGVETQYF.

This clonotype was counted at least ten times. This chain links TRBV4-3 with TRBJ1-1, with D tentatively TRBD1 (5 bases). Trimming took off 2 bases at V and 2 bases at J, with 9 bases between the two ends. CDR3 length equals 14 residues. The germline V gene encodes CDR1 LGHNA and CDR2 YSLEER. DNA of the CDR3: TGCGCCAGCAGCCAAAATCAGGGTAACACTGAAGCTTTCTTT. It yields the protein CASSQNQGNTEAFF.

Remarks on this clonotype: A much larger clone lies a single base off, so this may be a read error. The chain employs TRBV6-1 and TRBJ2-3, with D perhaps matching TRBD2 (5 bases). The CDR3 loop spans 13 amino acids. Germline V gene data show CDR1 as MNHNS and CDR2 as SASEGT. V shed 9 bases and J shed 11 bases, with 21 bases lying between them. CDR3 residues: CASTPSEGVGQYF. CDR3 nucleotide sequence: TGTGCCAGTACCCCCAGCGAGGGAGTAGGGCAGTATTTT.

This clonotype has ten or more counts. The gene calls are TRBV7-9 and TRBJ2-2; D assignment may be TRBD1 or TRBD2 (5 bases each). V was shortened by 6 bases and J by 2 bases, with 19 bases between the two germline ends. The germline V gene encodes CDR1 SEHNR and CDR2 FQNEAQ (reference sequence). This CDR3 has 17 residues. The CDR3 nucleotides are TGTGCCAGCAGGCCTTTGAGGGGAACAACTAACACCGGGGAGCTGTTTTTT. Translation: CASRPLRGTTNTGELFF.

Sample share makes this clonotype hyperexpanded (1% or more). The chain links TRBV9 to TRBJ1-1; D is ambiguous. The CDR3 has 12 residues. Germline assignment: CDR1 SGDLS and CDR2 YYNGEE. Trimming removed 3 bases at V and 1 base at J, with 4 bases between. The CDR3 sequence is CASSGSNTEAFF. The CDR3 region has the DNA TGTGCCAGCAGCGGATCGAACACTGAAGCTTTCTTT. The complete variable domain, with remaining parts taken from reference TRBV9 and TRBJ1-1, reads DSGVTQTPKHLITATGQRVTLRCSPRSGDLSVYWYQQSLDQGLQFLIQYYNGEERAKGNILERFSAQQFPDLHSELNLSSLELGDSALYFCASSGSNTEAFFGQGTRLTVV.

The V call is TRBV15, the J call TRBJ2-1; TRBD1 matches at 10 bases. The CDR3 consists of 14 residues. The germline CDR1 and CDR2 sequences are LNHNV and YYDKDF (reference sequence). Losses at the gene ends were 5 bases for V and 4 bases for J; bases not matched to a gene: 2. The CDR3 nucleotides read TGTGCCACCAGCGGGGACAGGGGTTACAATGAGCAGTTCTTC. It codes for CATSGDRGYNEQFF.

The CDR3 sequence: CASSRPGQSSYNSPLHF. CDR3 bases: TGTGCCAGCAGCCGACCTGGACAGAGCTCCTATAATTCACCCCTCCACTTT. This rearrangement joins TRBV7-9 to TRBJ1-6; D may be TRBD1 (6 bases). The germline V and J ends were trimmed by 5 bases and 0 bases, with 14 bases remaining between them. Germline CDR1 is SEHNR and CDR2 is FQNEAQ (reference sequence). CDR3 length: 17 residues.

This clonotype was seen more than once but under ten times. V and J are TRBV6-5 and TRBJ2-7; TRBD2 matches 8 bases. Germline V CDR1 and CDR2: MNHEY, SVGAGI. This CDR3 has 14 amino acids. V shed 9 bases and J 3 bases; nucleotides not matched to a gene: 10. The CDR3 region is CASSPRLASYEQYF. The CDR3 bases are TGTGCCAGTAGTCCGCGACTAGCGAGCTACGAGCAGTACTTC.

The V call is TRBV7-2, the J call TRBJ2-5; 16 bases are shared with TRBD2. There are 19 residues in the CDR3. Germline V lookup: CDR1 SGHTA, CDR2 FQGNSA. The trim removed 4 bases at V and 4 bases at J, leaving 12 bases unmatched. The CDR3 nucleotides read TGTGCCAGCAGCTCGCCGGGACTAGCGGGGGGGTGGTGGCGAGAGACCCAGTACTTC. It specifies CASSSPGLAGGWWRETQYF.

This clonotype showed up many times. This sequence joins TRBV6-1 and TRBJ2-5, with D possibly being TRBD1 (6 bases). Per the germline V gene, CDR1 is MNHNS and CDR2 is SASEGT. Trimming cost V 2 bases and J 4 bases, with 11 bases left between them. CDR3 length: 14 residues. The CDR3 DNA reads TGTGCCAGCAGTGAATACAGGGAAATAGAGACCCAGTACTTC. It specifies CASSEYREIETQYF.

V usage is TRBV7-9 and J usage is TRBJ1-2; D remains ambiguous. CDR3 length: 11 amino acids. The ends were cut back, 4 bases at V and 14 bases at J, with 14 bases in the middle. CDR1 SEHNR and CDR2 FQNEAQ come from the germline V gene (reference sequence). The CDR3 spells CASSSERIPTF. CDR3 coding DNA: TGTGCCAGCAGCTCGGAAAGGATTCCTACCTTC.

This clonotype has only a few counts. At one end the junction does not follow the germline gene, possibly because of a read error. The chain couples TRBV20-1 to TRBJ2-7; D is unresolved. The germline gives CDR1 DFQATT, CDR2 SNEGSKA (reference sequence). This CDR3 comprises 10 residues. The CDR3 region is CSAGDHEQYF. The CDR3 DNA reads TGCAGTGCTGGAGATCACGAGCAGTACTTC.

This clonotype was counted many times. The genes are TRBV30 and TRBJ2-7; D is perhaps TRBD2 (5 bases). Trimming took 3 bases from V and 3 from J, leaving 6 bases between them. This CDR3 has 11 residues. The germline V gene encodes CDR1 GTSNPN and CDR2 SVGIG (reference sequence). Here the CDR3 DNA reads TGTGCCTGGAGCGGGGTCTACGAGCAGTACTTC. Encoded protein: CAWSGVYEQYF.

This clonotype was recorded a few times. The chain joins TRBV16 to TRBJ1-1; D perhaps matches TRBD1 (6 bases). The germline CDR1 and CDR2 sequences are KGHSY and FQNENV. The CDR3 has 16 residues. V was pared by 6 bases and J by 4 bases, with 21 bases between. The CDR3 DNA reads TGTGCCAGCAGTCTCCGTACGAGGGGGGCATTCACTGAAGCTTTCTTT. This sequence encodes CASSLRTRGAFTEAFF.

On this clonotype itself: One end of the junction fails to match germline, which may point to a read error. V gene TRBV5-6 combines with J gene TRBJ1-5; weak D call: TRBD1 (6 bases). Germline V CDR1 and CDR2: SGHDT, YYEEEE. CDR3 length: 12 amino acids. The CDR3 sequence is CASSLGGGTQHF. The CDR3 DNA reads as TGTGCCAGCAGCTTGGGGGGGGGCACCCAGCACTTT.

This clonotype was seen repeatedly, ten times or more. The CDR3, as DNA: TGTGCCAGCAGTGCGAGACTTAATTCCTACGAGCAGTACTTC. Its translation is CASSARLNSYEQYF. V gene TRBV2 combines with J gene TRBJ2-7, with D unclear. Per the germline V gene, CDR1 is SNHLY and CDR2 is FYNNEI. This CDR3 contains 14 residues. Trimming took off 4 bases at V and 1 base at J, with 11 bases between the two ends.

This clonotype was observed many times. This rearrangement joins TRBV6-2 or TRBV6-3 to TRBJ2-7; tentatively, D is TRBD2 (7 bases). The CDR3 length is 14 residues. CDR1 and CDR2 (germline): MNHEY, SVGEGT. V was trimmed by 0 bases and J by 6 bases, leaving 12 bases between them. Written as DNA, the CDR3 is TGTGCCAGCAGTTACTCGACGGGGGGCTTCGAGCAGTACTTC. Protein product: CASSYSTGGFEQYF.

This clonotype appeared once. The chain uses TRBV15 and TRBJ1-4; D gene ambiguous. The CDR3 is 17 amino acids. The V gene's germline CDR1 is LNHNV and CDR2 YYDKDF (reference sequence). Trimming took 0 bases from V and 12 from J, leaving 23 bases between them. In DNA, the CDR3 is TGTGCCACCAGCAGAGATCCTTGGGAAGGGCCCCTCGGGGAACTGTTTTTT. The encoded protein is CATSRDPWEGPLGELFF. The full variable domain, completed using reference TRBV15 and TRBJ1-4, is DAMVIQNPRYQVTQFGKPVTLSCSQTLNHNVMYWYQQKSSQAPKLLFHYYDKDFNNEADTPDNFQSRRPNTSFCFLDIRSPGLGDTAMYLCATSRDPWEGPLGELFFGSGTQLSVL.